This T cell receptor beta chain emerged from a study of long-term antiretroviral therapy in people with HIV. On this clone itself: The antigen is undetermined.

From germline, CDR1 is LNHNV and CDR2 YYDKDF (reference sequence). This CDR3 spans 16 amino acids. V gave up 8 bases and J gave up 3 bases; unmatched junction bases: 13. Each HIV-infected participant was given treatment in the United States. General study results and limits: CDR3 lengths in HIV samples spanned a narrower range than controls. In samples taken after ART, diversity increased but remained below transplant donor control levels.

The immunoSEQ assay was v3.0, run at survey level. Assay: immunoSEQ multiplex PCR; the TCRdb copy retains only in-frame clones and omits some. The table records some 35,000 clones, roughly four fifths of them present only once. This specimen was unsorted PBMCs, taken 0.4 years before starting antiretroviral therapy. This receptor was obtained from a man aged 18 to 35 with HIV. The chain combines TRBV15 with TRBJ2-7, with 10 bases that match TRBD1. The CDR3 DNA follows: TGTGCCACCGAAGACCCTCGGGACAGGGGTTTCTACGAGCAGTACTTC. Translated, it gives CATEDPRDRGFYEQYF. The full variable domain, in which reference TRBV15 and TRBJ2-7 provide the parts outside the CDR3, is DAMVIQNPRYQVTQFGKPVTLSCSQTLNHNVMYWYQQKSSQAPKLLFHYYDKDFNNEADTPDNFQSRRPNTSFCFLDIRSPGLGDTAMYLCATEDPRDRGFYEQYFGPGTRLTVT.